The 10 T cell receptor beta chains listed next were all sequenced from one sample in a study of shared clonotypes between healthy human individuals. The data were produced by immunoSEQ multiplex PCR, yet TCRdb's version contains in-frame clones alone and is incomplete. Counted here are approximately 2.3 million clones, 93% occurring once; the ten biggest clones make up about 0.37%. Sequencing was performed on naive CD4+ T cells from PBMCs. Sample subset: CD45RA+ positively selected. The receptors shown here come from a man aged 18 to 35 in good health. Some clones in this sample may be carry-over from other donors' samples.

The chain recombines TRBV27 with TRBJ2-2, with TRBD1 matching over 7 bases. CDR1 is MNHEY, CDR2 SMNVEV, per germline (reference sequence). This CDR3 contains 16 residues. Unmatched junction bases numbered 8, after V lost 5 bases and J lost 2 bases. CDR3 DNA: TGTGCCAGCAGTCCTACAGGGGCCCTAAACACCGGGGAGCTGTTTTTT. Amino acid sequence: CASSPTGALNTGELFF.

J is TRBJ2-5 and V is TRBV9; D gene uncertain. CDR1 and CDR2 (germline): SGDLS, YYNGEE. V was trimmed by 2 bases and J by 5 bases, leaving 13 bases between them. The CDR3 is 14 amino acids. DNA for the CDR3: TGTGCCAGCAGCGTTGGCCCGTCCCCCGAGACCCAGTACTTC. This encodes CASSVGPSPETQYF.

V is TRBV11-2 and J is TRBJ2-7; TRBD1 matches 7 bases. The CDR3 is 15 amino acids. Germline V gene lookup returns CDR1 SGHAT and CDR2 FQNNGV. The ends lost 2 bases at V and 2 bases at J; junction bases unmatched: 6. CDR3 DNA: TGTGCCAGCAGCTTATCCTCGGGACAGACCTACGAGCAGTACTTC. It yields the protein CASSLSSGQTYEQYF.

In this sample, this clone turned up once. J is TRBJ2-7 and V is TRBV11-3; D assignment may be TRBD1 or TRBD2 (6 bases each). The CDR3 runs to 15 residues. Deletions cut 4 bases from V and 5 bases from J, with 18 bases between. Germline values: CDR1 SGHNT, CDR2 YENEEA. The CDR3 DNA sequence: TGTGCCAGCAGCTCCCCTAAGGGGGGAGGTGACGAGCAGTACTTC. Translation: CASSSPKGGGDEQYF. The complete variable domain, with remaining parts taken from reference TRBV11-3 and TRBJ2-7, reads EAGVVQSPRYKIIEKKQPVAFWCNPISGHNTLYWYLQNLGQGPELLIRYENEEAVDDSQLPKDRFSAERLKGVDSTLKIQPAELGDSAVYLCASSSPKGGGDEQYFGPGTRLTVT.

The chain uses TRBV29-1 and TRBJ2-3, with D unresolved. This CDR3 is built from 12 residues. V dropped 5 bases and J dropped 2 bases, with 8 bases sitting between them. The germline gives CDR1 SQVTM, CDR2 ANQGSEA. The CDR3 DNA reads as TGCAGCGTTCTTCCAGCCACAGATACGCAGTATTTT. It translates to CSVLPATDTQYF.

As concerns this clone: Other DNA sequences in this sample translate to the same CDR3. The gene calls are TRBV7-2 and TRBJ2-7; D possibly matches TRBD1 or TRBD2 (5 bases each). V shed 4 bases and J shed 7 bases, with 11 bases lying between them. In germline, CDR1 is SGHTA, CDR2 FQGNSA. CDR3 length equals 12 residues. CDR3: CASSSPGLEQYF. The CDR3 DNA reads TGTGCCAGCAGCTCCCCGGGGCTAGAGCAGTACTTC. Drawing the rest from reference TRBV7-2 and TRBJ2-7, the complete variable domain is GAGVSQSPSNKVTEKGKDVELRCDPISGHTALYWYRQSLGQGLEFLIYFQGNSAPDKSGLPSDRFSAERTGGSVSTLTIQRTQQEDSAVYLCASSSPGLEQYFGPGTRLTVT.

The chain couples TRBV19 to TRBJ1-5; TRBD1 aligns across 9 bases. Trimming at V came to 6 bases and at J to 4 bases, leaving 10 bases not matched to a gene. Germline V gene lookup returns CDR1 LNHDA and CDR2 SQIVND (reference sequence). The CDR3 has 16 amino acids. Written as DNA, the CDR3 is TGTGCCAGTAGAATAACAGGGGGCGGGCCTAATCAGCCCCAGCATTTT. It codes for CASRITGGGPNQPQHF. The full variable domain, with the rest looked up from reference TRBV19 and TRBJ1-5, is DGGITQSPKYLFRKEGQNVTLSCEQNLNHDAMYWYRQDPGQGLRLIYYSQIVNDFQKGDIAEGYSVSREKKESFPLTVTSAQKNPTAFYLCASRITGGGPNQPQHFGDGTRLSIL.

The V and J genes are TRBV4-3 and TRBJ2-4; 8 bases are shared with TRBD1. Germline V gene data show CDR1 as LGHNA and CDR2 as YSLEER. Trimming removed 3 bases from V and 9 bases from J; junction bases left unmatched: 4. The CDR3 has 13 residues. The CDR3 loop reads CASSHGTGGIQYF. The CDR3 DNA reads TGCGCCAGCAGCCATGGAACAGGGGGCATTCAGTACTTC.

V and J are TRBV27 and TRBJ2-1; D remains ambiguous. The CDR3 loop spans 14 amino acids. Trimming removed 4 bases at V and 6 bases at J, with 13 bases between. Per the germline V gene, CDR1 is MNHEY and CDR2 is SMNVEV (reference sequence). The DNA of the CDR3 is TGTGCCAGCAGTTCCCCCCCCTCGGGCAATGAGCAGTTCTTC. The encoded protein is CASSSPPSGNEQFF.

The chain carries TRBV27 and TRBJ2-6, with unresolved D. The CDR3 has 18 residues. Germline V gives CDR1 MNHEY, CDR2 SMNVEV (reference sequence). Trimming took off 3 bases at V and 0 bases at J, with 15 bases between the two ends. CDR3 in amino acids: CASSFFPFRASGANVLTF. In nucleotides, the CDR3 is TGTGCCAGCAGTTTTTTCCCCTTCCGGGCCTCTGGGGCCAACGTCCTGACTTTC.